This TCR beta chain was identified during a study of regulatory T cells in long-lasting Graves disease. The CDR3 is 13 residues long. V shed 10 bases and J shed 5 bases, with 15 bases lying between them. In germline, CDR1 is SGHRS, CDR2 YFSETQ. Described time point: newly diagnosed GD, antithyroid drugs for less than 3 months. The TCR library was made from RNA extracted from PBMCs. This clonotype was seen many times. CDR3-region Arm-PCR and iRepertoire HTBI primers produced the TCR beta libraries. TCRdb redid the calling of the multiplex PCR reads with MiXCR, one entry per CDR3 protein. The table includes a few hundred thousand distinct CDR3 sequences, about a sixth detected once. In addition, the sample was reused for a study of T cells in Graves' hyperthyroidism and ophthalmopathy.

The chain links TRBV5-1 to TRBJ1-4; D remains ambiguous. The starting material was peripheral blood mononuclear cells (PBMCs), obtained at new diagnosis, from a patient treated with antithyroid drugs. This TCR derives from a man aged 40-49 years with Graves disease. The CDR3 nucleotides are TGCGCCTCGGCGGCCGTTCCAAATGAAAAACTGTTTTTT. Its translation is CASAAVPNEKLFF.